The clone carrying this T cell receptor beta chain was seen only a few times. The length of the CDR3 is 14 residues. Per germline, CDR1 DFQATT and CDR2 SNEGSKA (reference sequence). Trimming at V came to 2 bases and at J to 6 bases, leaving 7 bases not matched to a gene. These data are taken from a study of CD8 T cells in ankylosing spondylitis. TCRdb re-called the 5' RACE reads through MiXCR, storing one row per CDR3 protein. The table lists 150,000 to 200,000 distinct CDR3 sequences, 11% of them singletons. The sequencing sample was made of blood, either unsorted or a sorted T cell fraction (not recorded which). The TCR comes from a male donor with ankylosing spondylitis or in good health (not recorded which). The chain recombines TRBV20-1 with TRBJ1-5, with 7 bases aligning to TRBD1. This chain's CDR3 is CSARRAGGTQPQHF. The CDR3 nucleotides read TGCAGTGCTAGAAGAGCAGGGGGGACTCAGCCCCAGCATTTT.